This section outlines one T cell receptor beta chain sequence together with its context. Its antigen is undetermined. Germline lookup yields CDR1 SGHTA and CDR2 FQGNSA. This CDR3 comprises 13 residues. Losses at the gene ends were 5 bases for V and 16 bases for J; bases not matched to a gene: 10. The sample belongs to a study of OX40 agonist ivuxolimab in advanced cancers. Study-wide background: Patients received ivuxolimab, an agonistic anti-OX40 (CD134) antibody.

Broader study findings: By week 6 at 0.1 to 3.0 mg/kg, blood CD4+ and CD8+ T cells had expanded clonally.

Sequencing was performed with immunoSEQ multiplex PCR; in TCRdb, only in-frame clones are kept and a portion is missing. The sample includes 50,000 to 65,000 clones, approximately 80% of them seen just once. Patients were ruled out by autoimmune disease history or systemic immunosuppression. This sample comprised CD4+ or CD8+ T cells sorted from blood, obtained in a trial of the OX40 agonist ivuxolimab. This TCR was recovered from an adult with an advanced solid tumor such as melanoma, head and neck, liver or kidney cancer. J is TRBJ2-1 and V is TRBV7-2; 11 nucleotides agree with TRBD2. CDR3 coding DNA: TGTGCCAGCAGCCGGGTACTAGCGGGAGAGGGATTCTTC. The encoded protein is CASSRVLAGEGFF. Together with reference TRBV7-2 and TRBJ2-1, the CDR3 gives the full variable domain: GAGVSQSPSNKVTEKGKDVELRCDPISGHTALYWYRQSLGQGLEFLIYFQGNSAPDKSGLPSDRFSAERTGGSVSTLTIQRTQQEDSAVYLCASSRVLAGEGFFGPGTRLTVL.